This TCR beta chain was captured by sequencing in a study of T-cell memory formation after mild COVID-19. Comment on this clonotype: As yet, its antigen is unknown.

Study outcomes and limitations: Most CD4+ clones that shrank were in CM and EM, while CD8+ ones turned up in EMRA.

The CDR3 extends over 12 amino acids. Looked up from germline, CDR1 is GTSNPN and CDR2 is SVGIG (reference sequence). V dropped 0 bases and J dropped 6 bases, with 8 bases sitting between them. Via MiXCR, TCRdb re-called the 5' RACE reads, giving one row per CDR3 protein. The sample holds under 550,000 distinct CDR3 sequences, about 20% seen once. The origin of this receptor is an adult woman who had mild COVID-19 (a few samples of this study predate the infection). Cell type and time point are not known. Material for sequencing was PBMCs or a T cell subset sorted from them (not recorded which). The chain links TRBV30 to TRBJ1-1, with D uncertain. Written as DNA, the CDR3 is TGTGCCTGGAGTGTCGGTAACGCTGAAGCTTTCTTT. Translation: CAWSVGNAEAFF.